Sequencing of this TCR beta chain was carried out in a study of T cells in Graves' hyperthyroidism and ophthalmopathy. The study's findings and limits: Patients with ophthalmopathy were separated from those with stable hyperthyroidism by a 13 V-J model. The model forecast ophthalmopathy, anticipating it by a median about six months before onset.

From germline, CDR1 is MNHNS and CDR2 SASEGT. CDR3 size: 15 residues. V dropped 7 bases and J dropped 5 bases, with 18 bases sitting between them. This clonotype was seen repeatedly, ten times or more. No antigen is known for it. RNA transcripts served as the template for amplifying TCR beta CDR3 regions. HTBI primers were used for first-round RT-PCR of the TCR CDR3. TCRdb itself ran the multiplex PCR reads through MiXCR, one entry per CDR3 protein. The data contain some 440,000 distinct CDR3 sequences, around 16% of them singletons. The PBMCs were sourced from fresh peripheral blood (around 9.9 ml). The sample consisted of blood. This TCR was sampled from a woman aged 18 to 35 with Graves' hyperthyroidism. The chain combines TRBV6-1 with TRBJ2-1, with D unresolved. The CDR3 spells CASTSFPGPDNEQFF. The CDR3 nucleotides are TGTGCCAGCACGAGCTTTCCAGGCCCAGACAATGAGCAGTTCTTC.